The rows below give T cell receptor beta chains drawn from one sample of a study of metastatic and nonmetastatic thyroid tumors. TCRdb re-called clones via MiXCR from the PCR reads. The sample lists about 64,000 clones; under 20% were seen once. The specimen was blood. All receptors come from a male donor with papillary thyroid cancer or a benign thyroid nodule (not recorded which). Some clones in this sample may be carry-over from other donors' samples. Both conserved end residues are part of each CDR3. D genes are given only for firm matches. Clone size is stated in some rows and not others, as once, few, many or a class when expanded.

- TRBJ1-1 TRBV14 - TGTGCCATCAGCAATAGGGGGGGAAGGGCTTTCTTT CAISNRGGRAFF
- TRBJ1-2 TRBV6-2/TRBV6-3 few TGTGCCAGCAGTTACGTCCGGGGCAACTATGGCTACACCTTC CASSYVRGNYGYTF
- TRBJ2-1 TRBV6-1 - TGTGCCCGCAGTGAAAGCGGCTTAGCGACCGTATTCTACAATGAGCAGTTCTTC CARSESGLATVFYNEQFF
- TRBJ2-1 TRBV19 many TGTGCCAGTAGTACCCCAACATCGGGCGGGCAGTTCTTC CASSTPTSGGQFF
- TRBJ2-3 TRBV5-6 - TGTGCCAGCAGCTTGGGACAGCTTAGCACAGATACGCAGTATTTT CASSLGQLSTDTQYF
- TRBJ2-7 TRBV28 many TGTGCCAGCAGTTTGTTGAGGGGCGAGCAGTACTTC CASSLLRGEQYF
- TRBJ2-3 TRBV9 many TGTGCCAGCAGCGTTGACGTATCTAGCACAGATACGCAGTATTTT CASSVDVSSTDTQYF
TRBD1 TRBJ1-1 TRBV12-3/TRBV12-4 many TGTGCCAGCAGGTTGGAGGGGGCTAATGAAGCTTTCTTT CASRLEGANEAFF
TRBD2 TRBJ2-1 TRBV11-2 - TGTGCCAGCAGCAGATTAGGATCTAGCGGGGGTTACAATGAGCAGTTCTTC CASSRLGSSGGYNEQFF
TRBD1 TRBJ2-7 TRBV27 few TGTGCCAGCAGTTTAACGGGACAGGGCGCCTACGAGCAGTACTTC CASSLTGQGAYEQYF
- TRBJ2-3 TRBV10-1 many TGCGCCAGCAGTGTTGGCAGGGGAGTTGGAGATACGCAGTATTTT CASSVGRGVGDTQYF
TRBD2 TRBJ2-1 TRBV11-1 many TGTGCCAGCAGCTTCGAAAGCGGGGCATACAATGAGCAGTTCTTC CASSFESGAYNEQFF
- TRBJ1-6 TRBV30 many TGTGCCTGGAGTGTATTGGGCAGGGAAAATTCACCCCTCCACTTT CAWSVLGRENSPLHF
- TRBJ1-2 TRBV11-1 many TGTGCCAGCAGCTCCGTCCAGGGGTCATCTACTAACTATGGCTACACCTTC CASSSVQGSSTNYGYTF
TRBD2 TRBJ2-1 TRBV5-4 few TGTGCCAGCAGCTTGAGTTCTAGCGGGAGCCACAATGAGCAGTTCTTC CASSLSSSGSHNEQFF
- TRBJ1-5 TRBV18 once TGTGCCAGCTCACCAGGGGGAGTCAATCAGCCCCAGCATTTT CASSPGGVNQPQHF
- TRBJ1-2 TRBV5-1 many TGCGCCAGCAGCTGGACCGGGGAGACTAACTATGGCTACACCTTC CASSWTGETNYGYTF
- TRBJ1-1 TRBV20-1 many TGCAGTGCACCCGGAAACAGGGCCCACATGAACACTGAAGCTTTCTTT CSAPGNRAHMNTEAFF
- TRBJ2-7 TRBV12-3/TRBV12-4 - TGTGCCAGCAGTTTAGCGCTTCGGACTGCAAGCTCCTACGAGCAGTACTTC CASSLALRTASSYEQYF
- TRBJ1-6 TRBV5-6 many TGTGCCAGCAGCTACCGACAGGCGGGGGGTTCACCCCTCCACTTT CASSYRQAGGSPLHF
TRBD2 TRBJ2-5 TRBV13 few TGTGCCAGCAGCCCCCCCGGCGTACTAGCGGGCGTGTCGGGGGAGACCCAGTACTTC CASSPPGVLAGVSGETQYF
TRBD1 TRBJ1-1 TRBV20-1 many TGCAGTGCTAGCGGGAGACAGGGGGCTGACACTGAAGCTTTCTTT CSASGRQGADTEAFF